Shown below are 25 T cell receptor beta chains from a single sample sequenced in a study of T cells after yellow fever vaccination. Each CDR3 protein gets one entry after TCRdb re-called the 5' RACE reads with MiXCR. The profile shows 200,000 to 300,000 distinct CDR3 sequences, 6% to 7.5% of them singletons. The sequenced sample was CD4+ T cells sorted from PBMCs, obtained 15 days after the yellow fever booster vaccination. These receptors all stem from a man between 25 and 39 years old who received the YFV17D yellow fever vaccine.

This clonotype came up a few times. This chain links TRBV20-1 with TRBJ1-5; D is possibly TRBD1 (5 bases). The V end was cut by 5 bases, the J end by 2 bases, with 13 bases between. The CDR3 is made up of 14 amino acids. The germline V gene has CDR1 DFQATT and CDR2 SNEGSKA (reference sequence). CDR3 sequence reads: CSAEPGPRNQPQHF. In DNA, the CDR3 is TGCAGTGCTGAGCCGGGACCTCGCAATCAGCCCCAGCATTTT.

The rearrangement uses TRBV5-4 and TRBJ2-5, with D possibly matching TRBD1 (6 bases). Trimming removed 4 bases at V and 2 bases at J, with 12 bases between. The CDR3 sequence is 14 residues long. Germline V gives CDR1 SGHNT, CDR2 YYREEE (reference sequence). The CDR3 DNA follows: TGTGCCAGCAGCACCCAACAGGGACAAGAGACCCAGTACTTC. Translated, it gives CASSTQQGQETQYF.

This chain joins TRBV7-8 and TRBJ2-7, with D hard to call. The CDR3 sequence is 15 residues long. Germline V gives CDR1 SGHVS, CDR2 FQNEAQ. Trimming pared 0 bases from V and 1 base from J, leaving 10 bases between. The CDR3 DNA reads as TGTGCCAGCAGCTTAGCAGACCCCTGGTCCTACGAGCAGTACTTC. As protein: CASSLADPWSYEQYF.

There are a few counts of this clonotype. Here the CDR3 reads CSASDPGQGRNEQFF. DNA for the CDR3: TGCAGTGCTAGTGACCCGGGACAGGGTAGGAATGAGCAGTTCTTC. This chain links TRBV20-1 with TRBJ2-1; 9 bases map to TRBD1. V lost 3 bases, J lost 7 bases, and 10 bases stayed unmatched. The CDR3 consists of 15 residues. Germline V CDR1 and CDR2: DFQATT, SNEGSKA (reference sequence).

The V and J genes are TRBV10-2 and TRBJ2-5, with D possibly TRBD1 on 5 matching bases. Germline lookup yields CDR1 WSHSY and CDR2 SAAADI. The CDR3 covers 15 residues. Between the trimmed V and J ends, which lost 7 bases and 3 bases, there was a span of 18 bases. The CDR3 DNA is TGCGCCAGCACCTCCCAAAGGTTGGACAAAGAGACCCAGTACTTC. Encoded protein: CASTSQRLDKETQYF.

V usage is TRBV7-2 and J usage is TRBJ1-1; 9 bases fit TRBD1. Trimming removed 1 base from V and 9 bases from J; junction bases left unmatched: 6. The CDR3 totals 14 residues. From germline, CDR1 is SGHTA and CDR2 FQGNSA. The CDR3 reads CASSLEGQGFKAFF. The DNA for the CDR3 is TGTGCCAGCAGCTTAGAGGGACAGGGTTTTAAAGCTTTCTTT.

This chain joins TRBV6-1 and TRBJ2-3; TRBD2 matches at 8 bases. The CDR3 has 16 amino acids. Germline lookup yields CDR1 MNHNS and CDR2 SASEGT. With V trimmed by 6 bases and J by 3 bases, 11 bases remained unmatched. CDR3 sequence reads: CASSSFALAGTDTQYF. The CDR3, as DNA: TGTGCCAGCAGCTCCTTCGCGTTAGCGGGAACAGATACGCAGTATTTT.

This rearrangement joins TRBV3-1 to TRBJ2-2; 8 positions agree with TRBD2. Germline V gives CDR1 LGHDT, CDR2 YNNKEL (reference sequence). There are 15 residues in the CDR3. Germline trimming cut 4 bases from V and 6 bases from J; bases unmatched to any gene: 7. CDR3 region: CASSPRGGHSGELFF. CDR3 bases: TGTGCCAGCAGCCCCCGCGGGGGGCATTCCGGGGAGCTGTTTTTT.

The chain uses TRBV29-1 and TRBJ2-5, with D perhaps TRBD1 (6 bases). V was pared by 5 bases and J by 7 bases, with 14 bases between. The CDR3 sequence is 12 residues long. Germline V lookup: CDR1 SQVTM, CDR2 ANQGSEA. The CDR3 DNA follows: TGCAGCGTTCAAGGACAGAAAGGGACCCAGTACTTC. It encodes CSVQGQKGTQYF.

In its sample, this clonotype was seen a few times. The chain employs TRBV29-1 and TRBJ1-4; D ambiguous. Germline assignment: CDR1 SQVTM and CDR2 ANQGSEA. The CDR3 extends over 12 amino acids. V shed 4 bases and J shed 6 bases, with 9 bases lying between them. The CDR3 nucleotides read TGCAGCGTTGGGAGGCCAGATGAAAAACTGTTTTTT. Translation gives CSVGRPDEKLFF. The full variable domain, in which reference TRBV29-1 and TRBJ1-4 provide the parts outside the CDR3, is SAVISQKPSRDICQRGTSLTIQCQVDSQVTMMFWYRQQPGQSLTLIATANQGSEATYESGFVIDKFPISRPNLTFSTLTVSNMSPEDSSIYLCSVGRPDEKLFFGSGTQLSVL.

This rearrangement joins TRBV20-1 to TRBJ2-3; 14 nucleotides agree with TRBD2. CDR1 and CDR2 (germline): DFQATT, SNEGSKA (reference sequence). The V gene end was trimmed by 6 bases and the J gene end by 6 bases; junction bases not matched to a gene: 8. This CDR3 spans 15 amino acids. DNA for the CDR3: TGCAGTGCCCAGACTAGCGGGAGGGCTTCGGATACGCAGTATTTT. This codes for CSAQTSGRASDTQYF.

The sample holds a few counts of this clonotype. CDR3 amino acids: CSARDPSNTGELFF. In nucleotides, the CDR3 is TGCAGTGCTAGAGATCCCTCGAACACCGGGGAGCTGTTTTTT. This rearrangement joins TRBV20-1 to TRBJ2-2; D unclear. CDR3 size: 14 residues. V was clipped by 0 bases and J by 0 bases, with 5 bases between them. Germline V gives CDR1 DFQATT, CDR2 SNEGSKA (reference sequence).

The V call is TRBV20-1, the J call TRBJ2-3; 12 nucleotides line up with TRBD2. The CDR3 runs to 15 residues. The germline V gene has CDR1 DFQATT and CDR2 SNEGSKA (reference sequence). The CDR3 reads CSVSLTSGRSDTQYF. CDR3 bases: TGCAGCGTCTCACTGACTAGCGGGAGATCAGATACGCAGTATTTT.

This clonotype came up many times. The V call is TRBV15, the J call TRBJ2-7; possible D gene TRBD2, 6 bases. V lost 3 bases, J lost 5 bases, and 14 bases lay in between. The V gene's germline CDR1 is LNHNV and CDR2 YYDKDF (reference sequence). The CDR3 is 14 amino acids. The CDR3, as DNA: TGTGCCACCAGCAGCTTGACTAGTACCCACGAGCAGTACTTC. This translates into CATSSLTSTHEQYF.

This clonotype was observed a few times. The CDR3 DNA reads TGTGCCAGCAGTATGTCGGACTATCCTGAAAAACTGTTTTTT. Its protein is CASSMSDYPEKLFF. V is TRBV6-1 and J is TRBJ1-4; D unclear. Germline V CDR1 and CDR2: MNHNS, SASEGT. The CDR3 is 14 residues long. V lost 5 bases and J 7 bases, leaving 14 bases between the germline ends.

This clonotype was recorded only once. The chain carries TRBV12-3 or TRBV12-4 and TRBJ2-3; the match to TRBD2 covers 10 bases. V shed 3 bases and J 2 bases; nucleotides not matched to a gene: 8. The CDR3 is 17 amino acids. CDR3 DNA sequence: TGTGCCAGCAGTTTTCCGAGCGGGAGGGCCGACACAGATACGCAGTATTTT. It codes for CASSFPSGRADTDTQYF.

There are a few counts of this clonotype. The V call is TRBV3-1, the J call TRBJ1-2, with D hard to call. The CDR3 has 14 amino acids. V lost 1 base and J lost 7, with 13 bases in between. Germline loops: CDR1 LGHDT, CDR2 YNNKEL (reference sequence). CDR3 sequence reads: CASSQGEGRSGYTF. CDR3 in DNA: TGTGCCAGCAGCCAAGGGGAAGGGCGGAGTGGCTACACCTTC.

This clonotype came up a few times. This chain links TRBV7-9 with TRBJ1-4; TRBD1 aligns across 9 bases. CDR1 SEHNR and CDR2 FQNEAQ come from the germline V gene (reference sequence). CDR3 length equals 14 residues. The V and J ends lost 6 bases and 6 bases, in that order; junction bases with no gene match: 5. The CDR3 spells CASRSGQGDEKLFF. CDR3 bases: TGTGCCAGCAGGTCGGGACAGGGTGATGAAAAACTGTTTTTT.

The chain couples TRBV5-1 to TRBJ1-2, with no clear D. Germline V gene lookup returns CDR1 SGHRS and CDR2 YFSETQ. Trimming took off 0 bases at V and 8 bases at J, with 14 bases between the two ends. The CDR3 runs 14 residues. This CDR3 reads CASSLAAGKSGYTF. For the CDR3, the DNA is TGCGCCAGCAGCTTGGCCGCGGGGAAGAGCGGCTACACCTTC.

This clonotype was seen only a few times. V is TRBV6-1 and J is TRBJ1-1, with TRBD1 matching 7 bases. The CDR3 runs 15 residues. Germline-derived CDR1 and CDR2 are MNHNS and SASEGT. V dropped 5 bases and J dropped 1; count of bases not matched to a gene: 7. The CDR3 region has the DNA TGTGCCAGCAGTAAACAGGGGCGGGCGAACACTGAAGCTTTCTTT. Protein product: CASSKQGRANTEAFF.

This clonotype was seen at least ten times. V usage is TRBV5-1 and J usage is TRBJ2-1; 7 nucleotides agree with TRBD1. Germline V gene sequence: CDR1 SGHRS, CDR2 YFSETQ. CDR3 length: 15 residues. V shed 0 bases, J shed 7 bases, and the junction held 7 bases outside the gene matches. CDR3 amino acids: CASSLGGQVLNEQFF. CDR3 coding DNA: TGCGCCAGCAGCTTGGGAGGACAGGTCTTGAATGAGCAGTTCTTC. Full variable domain (remainder filled in from reference TRBV5-1 and TRBJ2-1): KAGVTQTPRYLIKTRGQQVTLSCSPISGHRSVSWYQQTPGQGLQFLFEYFSETQRNKGNFPGRFSGRQFSNSRSEMNVSTLELGDSALYLCASSLGGQVLNEQFFGPGTRLTVL.

The chain couples TRBV6-2 or TRBV6-3 to TRBJ2-7; D remains unclear. This CDR3 has 15 amino acids. Germline CDR1 reads MNHEY; CDR2 reads SVGEGT. The V end was cut by 5 bases, the J end by 2 bases, with 16 bases between. The CDR3 loop reads CASSPYLRSAYEQYF. The CDR3 region has the DNA TGTGCCAGCAGTCCCTACTTGAGGTCAGCCTACGAGCAGTACTTC.

The gene calls are TRBV11-2 and TRBJ1-6, with D possibly matching TRBD1 (5 bases). V lost 1 base, J lost 8 bases, and 9 bases lay in between. The CDR3 is 14 amino acids. CDR1 is SGHAT, CDR2 FQNNGV, per germline. CDR3 residues: CASSLVGAYSPLHF. DNA for the CDR3: TGTGCCAGCAGCTTAGTAGGGGCTTATTCACCCCTCCACTTT.

This clonotype came up many times. Germline and junction disagree at one end, which may indicate a read error. The J gene is TRBJ2-7, the V gene TRBV6-5; either TRBD1 or TRBD2 may fit D (6 bases each). This CDR3 region has 12 residues. Germline V lookup: CDR1 MNHEY, CDR2 SVGAGI. The CDR3 bases are TGTGCCAGCAGTTACTATGGGGGGCTCCTCTCGTTC. Its protein is CASSYYGGLLSF.

The chain couples TRBV12-3 or TRBV12-4 to TRBJ2-1; the D is unclear. V lost 5 bases to trimming and J lost 2 bases, with 22 bases between them. The CDR3 length is 18 residues. DNA for the CDR3: TGTGCCAGCAGTAGTCCGGACCCTAATGTGGGTACCTACAATGAGCAGTTCTTC. Its translation: CASSSPDPNVGTYNEQFF.